This T cell receptor beta chain was profiled in a study of T cell responses to AZD1222 COVID-19 vaccine. Produced via immunoSEQ multiplex PCR; TCRdb's table is partial and in-frame only. The sample holds around 150,000 clones; around nine tenths are singletons and the top ten take 1.5% to 2%. The CDR3 covers 12 residues. V dropped 1 base and J dropped 3 bases, with 0 bases sitting between them. Germline CDR1 is LNHNV and CDR2 is YYDKDF (reference sequence). This sample comprised peripheral blood, obtained on day 0 of AZD1222 vaccination. The genes are TRBV15 and TRBJ1-4; D remains ambiguous. The sequence derives from an adult in good health. This CDR3 reads CATSRANEKLFF. Here the CDR3 DNA reads TGTGCCACCAGCAGAGCTAATGAAAAACTGTTTTTT.